The subject of this entry is one TCR beta chain. The data are from a study of blood T cell repertoires in COVID-19. Study at large: T cells, B-cell-depleted T cells, or PBMCs supplied cDNA or gDNA.

In the study's own analysis: Cell counts per sample came from amplifying reference gene primers. Here immunoSEQ multiplex PCR was the method, and the copy in TCRdb shows in-frame clones only, minus some. The V and J calls and clone size come from that table; D and trimming were worked out from the DNA. The sample contains a few hundred thousand clones, under 90% of which appear only once. Trimming removed 3 bases from V and 2 bases from J; junction bases left unmatched: 6. The length of the CDR3 is 17 residues. Germline V gene data show CDR1 as SGHRS and CDR2 as YFSETQ. The chain is built from TRBV5-1 and TRBJ2-6, with 9 bases aligning to TRBD1. The sequencing input was peripheral blood. The source of this sequence is an elderly woman with acute or convalescent COVID-19. The CDR3 loop reads CASSSGTGRPGANVLTF. The CDR3 DNA follows: TGCGCCAGCAGCTCCGGGACAGGGAGGCCTGGGGCCAACGTCCTGACTTTC.